This TCR beta chain was profiled in a study of blood T cells in healthy people across ages. Study conclusions and caveats: Both naive CD4+ cell counts and diversity were greater in long-lived donors than in aged donors. Donor CMV infection status was unknown, possibly confounding age-related changes in expanded clonotypes. Estimated diversity across one million T cells was deemed an underestimate.

Samples each yielded at least 6 micrograms of total RNA. Worth noting for this clonotype: What it recognizes is unknown.

This CDR3 is built from 17 residues. The germline gives CDR1 LGHNA, CDR2 YSLEER. The V gene lost 0 bases and the J gene lost 2 bases, with 11 bases spanning the gap. Then a second PCR, running roughly 7 to 11 cycles, was carried out with a sample-barcoded 5' primer and a J-beta primer mix. TCRdb reprocessed the 5' RACE reads via MiXCR and lists one record per CDR3 protein. The repertoire has roughly 730,000 distinct CDR3 sequences, 56% of them found once; the top ten carry about a quarter. The sample was blood. This TCR derives from a man aged 35-49 years in good health. This chain joins TRBV4-3 and TRBJ2-6, with D possibly matching TRBD1 (6 bases). In DNA form, the CDR3 reads TGCGCCAGCAGCCAAGATGGGGCAGGGGCTGGGGCCAACGTCCTGACTTTC. Protein sequence: CASSQDGAGAGANVLTF.